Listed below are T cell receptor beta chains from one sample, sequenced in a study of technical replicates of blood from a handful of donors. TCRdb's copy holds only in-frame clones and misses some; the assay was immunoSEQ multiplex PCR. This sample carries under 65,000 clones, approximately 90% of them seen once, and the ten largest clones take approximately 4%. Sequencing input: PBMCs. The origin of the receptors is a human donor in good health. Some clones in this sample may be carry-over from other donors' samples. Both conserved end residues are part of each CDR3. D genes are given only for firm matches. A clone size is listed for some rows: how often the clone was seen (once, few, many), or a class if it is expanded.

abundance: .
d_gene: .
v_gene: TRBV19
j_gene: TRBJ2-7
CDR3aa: CASSPGGYPGNEQYF
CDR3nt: TGTGCCAGTAGTCCCGGAGGGTACCCGGGGAACGAGCAGTACTTC

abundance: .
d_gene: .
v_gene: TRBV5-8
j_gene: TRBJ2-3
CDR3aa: CASSLEQGGDTQYF
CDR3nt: TGTGCCAGCAGCTTGGAGCAGGGGGGAGATACGCAGTATTTT

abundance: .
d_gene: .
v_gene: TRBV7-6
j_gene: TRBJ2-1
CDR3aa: CASSSPTEYNEQFF
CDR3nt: TGTGCCAGCAGCTCCCCGACAGAGTACAATGAGCAGTTCTTC

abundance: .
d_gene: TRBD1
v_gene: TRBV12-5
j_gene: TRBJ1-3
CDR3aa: CASGGTAPYGNTIYF
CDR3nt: TGTGCTAGTGGTGGGACAGCTCCCTACGGAAACACCATATATTTT

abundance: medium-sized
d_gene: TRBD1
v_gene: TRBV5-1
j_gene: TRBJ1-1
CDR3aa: CASSPAGGYTEAFF
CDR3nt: TGCGCCAGCAGCCCGGCAGGGGGCTACACTGAAGCTTTCTTT

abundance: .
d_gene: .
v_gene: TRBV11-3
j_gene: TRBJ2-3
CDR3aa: CASSRGDTQYF
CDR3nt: TGTGCCAGCTCAAGAGGAGATACGCAGTATTTT

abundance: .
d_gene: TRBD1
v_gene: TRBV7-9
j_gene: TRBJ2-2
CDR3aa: CASSFRDRGSGELFF
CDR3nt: TGTGCCAGCAGCTTCAGGGACAGGGGCTCCGGGGAGCTGTTTTTT

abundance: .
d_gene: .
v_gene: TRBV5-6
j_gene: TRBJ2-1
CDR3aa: CASSWGSRGGMASNEQFF
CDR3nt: TGTGCCAGCAGCTGGGGGTCGCGGGGTGGAATGGCGTCCAATGAGCAGTTCTTC

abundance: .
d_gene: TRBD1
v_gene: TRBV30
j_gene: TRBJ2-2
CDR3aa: CAWSLGQGRTGELFF
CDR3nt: TGTGCCTGGAGTTTGGGACAGGGGAGAACCGGGGAGCTGTTTTTT

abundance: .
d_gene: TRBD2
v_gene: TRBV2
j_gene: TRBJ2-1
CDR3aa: CASTTGTSGHNEQFF
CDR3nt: TGTGCCAGCACCACCGGGACTAGCGGGCACAATGAGCAGTTCTTC

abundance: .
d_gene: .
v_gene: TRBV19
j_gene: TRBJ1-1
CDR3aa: CASRIVNTEAFF
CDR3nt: TGTGCCAGTAGAATCGTCAACACTGAAGCTTTCTTT

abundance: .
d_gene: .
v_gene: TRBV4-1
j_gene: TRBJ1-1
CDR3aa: CASSQGLRNTEAFF
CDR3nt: TGCGCCAGCAGCCAAGGACTTAGGAACACTGAAGCTTTCTTT

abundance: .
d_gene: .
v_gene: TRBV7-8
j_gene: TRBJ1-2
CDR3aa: CASSQTGFGGYTF
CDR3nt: TGTGCCAGCAGCCAAACGGGATTTGGTGGCTACACCTTC

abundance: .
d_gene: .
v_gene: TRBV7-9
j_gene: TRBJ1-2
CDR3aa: CASSPYRDNYGYTF
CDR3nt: TGTGCCAGCAGCCCCTACAGGGATAACTATGGCTACACCTTC

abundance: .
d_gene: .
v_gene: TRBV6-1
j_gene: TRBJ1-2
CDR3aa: CASSDDSVLGYGYTF
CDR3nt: TGTGCCAGCAGTGATGATTCGGTGCTCGGCTATGGCTACACCTTC

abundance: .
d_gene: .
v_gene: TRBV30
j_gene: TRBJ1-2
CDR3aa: CACNMGLNYGYTF
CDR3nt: TGTGCCTGTAACATGGGCTTAAACTATGGCTACACCTTC

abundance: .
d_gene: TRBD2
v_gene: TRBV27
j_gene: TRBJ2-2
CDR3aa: CASTQTTVPVASGNTGELFF
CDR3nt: TGTGCCAGCACCCAAACAACGGTGCCGGTGGCTAGCGGAAACACCGGGGAGCTGTTTTTT

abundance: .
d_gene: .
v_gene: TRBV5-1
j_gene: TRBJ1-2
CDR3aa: CASSTRGEVYGYTF
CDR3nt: TGCGCCAGCAGTACCCGGGGGGAAGTCTATGGCTACACCTTC

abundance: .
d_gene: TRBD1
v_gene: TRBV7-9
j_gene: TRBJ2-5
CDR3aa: CASSLPGQGGWTQYF
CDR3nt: TGTGCCAGCAGCCTCCCGGGACAGGGGGGCTGGACCCAGTACTTC

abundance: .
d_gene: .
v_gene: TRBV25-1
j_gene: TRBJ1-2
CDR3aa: CASSPAGRGDYGYTF
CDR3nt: TGTGCCAGCAGCCCGGCGGGGCGGGGGGACTATGGCTACACCTTC

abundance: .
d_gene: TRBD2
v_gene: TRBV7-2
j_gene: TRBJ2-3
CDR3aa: CASTTGAGQTDTQYF
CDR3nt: TGTGCCAGCACCACTGGAGCGGGGCAAACAGATACGCAGTATTTT

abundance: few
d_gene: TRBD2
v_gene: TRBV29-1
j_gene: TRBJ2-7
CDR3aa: CSVETSGGSYEQYF
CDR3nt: TGCAGCGTTGAGACTAGCGGGGGGAGCTACGAGCAGTACTTC

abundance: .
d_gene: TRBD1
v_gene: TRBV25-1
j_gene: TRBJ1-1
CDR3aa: CASSGQGVEAFF
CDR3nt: TGTGCCAGCAGTGGACAGGGGGTTGAAGCTTTCTTT

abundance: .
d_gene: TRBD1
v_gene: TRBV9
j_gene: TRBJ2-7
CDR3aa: CASSVEGTGLYEQYF
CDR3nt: TGTGCCAGCAGCGTAGAAGGGACAGGCCTCTACGAGCAGTACTTC

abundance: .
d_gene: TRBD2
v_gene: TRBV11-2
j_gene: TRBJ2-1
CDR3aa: CASSHSGSRYNEQFF
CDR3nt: TGTGCCAGCAGCCATAGCGGGAGTCGATACAATGAGCAGTTCTTC

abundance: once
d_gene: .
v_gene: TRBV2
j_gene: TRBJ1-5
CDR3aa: CASSESGQPQHF
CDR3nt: TGTGCCAGCAGTGAATCGGGACAGCCCCAGCATTTT

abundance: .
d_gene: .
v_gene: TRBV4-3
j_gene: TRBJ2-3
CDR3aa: CASSPGGWDTQYF
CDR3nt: TGCGCCAGCAGCCCCGGAGGTTGGGATACGCAGTATTTT

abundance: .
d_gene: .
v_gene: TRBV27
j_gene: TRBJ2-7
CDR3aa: CASSPGPSEQYF
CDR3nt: TGTGCCAGCAGTCCGGGTCCATCCGAACAGTACTTC

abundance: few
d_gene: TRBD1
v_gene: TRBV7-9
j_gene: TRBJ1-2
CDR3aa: CASSSGQGPYGYTF
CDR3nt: TGTGCCAGCAGCTCAGGACAGGGGCCCTATGGCTACACCTTC

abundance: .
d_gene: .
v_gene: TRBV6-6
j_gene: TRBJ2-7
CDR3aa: CASSYSTVSSYEQYF
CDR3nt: TGTGCCAGCAGTTACTCAACAGTCAGCTCCTACGAGCAGTACTTC

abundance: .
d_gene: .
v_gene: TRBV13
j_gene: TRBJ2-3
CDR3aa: CASSLNGRTDTQYF
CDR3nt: TGTGCCAGCAGCTTAAACGGGAGAACAGATACGCAGTATTTT

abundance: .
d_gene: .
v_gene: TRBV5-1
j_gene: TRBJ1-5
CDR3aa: CASSLDGLGNQPQHF
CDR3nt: TGCGCCAGCAGCTTGGACGGGTTGGGCAATCAGCCCCAGCATTTT

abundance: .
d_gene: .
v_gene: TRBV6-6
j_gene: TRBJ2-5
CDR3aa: CASRHEALRETQYF
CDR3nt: TGTGCCAGCAGACACGAGGCACTGCGAGAGACCCAGTACTTC

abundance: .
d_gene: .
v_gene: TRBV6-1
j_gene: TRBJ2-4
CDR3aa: CASEYRDSRNIQYF
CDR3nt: TGTGCCAGCGAATACAGGGATTCCCGAAACATTCAGTACTTC

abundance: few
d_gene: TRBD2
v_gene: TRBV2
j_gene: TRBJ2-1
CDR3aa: CASSAGTSERNEQFF
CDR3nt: TGTGCCAGCAGCGCCGGGACTAGCGAAAGAAATGAGCAGTTCTTC

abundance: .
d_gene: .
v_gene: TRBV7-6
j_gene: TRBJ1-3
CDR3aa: CASSLAGYGSGNTIYF
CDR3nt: TGTGCCAGCAGCTTAGCCGGGTATGGCTCTGGAAACACCATATATTTT

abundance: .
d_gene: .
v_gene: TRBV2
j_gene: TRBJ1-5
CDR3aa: CASRPQGVSQPQHF
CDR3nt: TGTGCCAGCAGACCACAGGGTGTTAGTCAGCCCCAGCATTTT

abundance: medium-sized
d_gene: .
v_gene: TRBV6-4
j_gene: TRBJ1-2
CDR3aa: CASSDADTGGYTF
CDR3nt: TGTGCCAGCAGTGATGCAGACACCGGTGGCTACACCTTC

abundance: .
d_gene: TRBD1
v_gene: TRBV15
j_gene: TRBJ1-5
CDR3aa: CATSRGQGPNQPQHF
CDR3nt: TGTGCCACCAGCAGAGGACAGGGGCCAAATCAGCCCCAGCATTTT

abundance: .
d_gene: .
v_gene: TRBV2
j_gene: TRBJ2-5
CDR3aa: CASNIGGQETQYF
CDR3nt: TGTGCCAGCAACATCGGGGGCCAAGAGACCCAGTACTTC

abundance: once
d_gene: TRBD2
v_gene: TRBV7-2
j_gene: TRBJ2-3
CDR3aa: CASGPGLAYPTQYF
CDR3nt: TGTGCCAGCGGCCCGGGACTAGCGTATCCTACGCAGTATTTT

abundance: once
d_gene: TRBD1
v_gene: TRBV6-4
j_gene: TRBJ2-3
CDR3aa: CASTESGQGLGTQYF
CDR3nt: TGTGCCAGCACCGAGTCGGGACAGGGGCTAGGTACGCAGTATTTT

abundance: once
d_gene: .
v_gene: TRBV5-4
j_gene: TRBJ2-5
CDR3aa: CASSLSGGETQYF
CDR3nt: TGTGCCAGCAGCTTGTCAGGGGGGGAGACCCAGTACTTC

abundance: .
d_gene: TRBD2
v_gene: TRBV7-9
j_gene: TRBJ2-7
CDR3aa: CASSRRLAGVVYEQYF
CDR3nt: TGTGCCAGCAGCCGACGACTAGCGGGAGTTGTCTACGAGCAGTACTTC